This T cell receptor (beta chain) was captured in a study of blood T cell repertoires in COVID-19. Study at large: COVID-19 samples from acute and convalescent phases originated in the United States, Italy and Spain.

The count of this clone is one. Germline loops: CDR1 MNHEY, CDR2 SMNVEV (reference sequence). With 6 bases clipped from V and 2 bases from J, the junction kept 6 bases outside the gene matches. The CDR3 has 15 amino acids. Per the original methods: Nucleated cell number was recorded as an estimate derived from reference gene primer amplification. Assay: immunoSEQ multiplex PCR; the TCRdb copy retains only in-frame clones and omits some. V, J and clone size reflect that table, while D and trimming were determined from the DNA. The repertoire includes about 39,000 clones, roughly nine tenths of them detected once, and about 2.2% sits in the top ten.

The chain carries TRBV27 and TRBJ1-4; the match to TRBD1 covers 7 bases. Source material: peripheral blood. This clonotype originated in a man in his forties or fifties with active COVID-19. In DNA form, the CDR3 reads TGTGCCAGCAGACGTCGACAGGGCACTAATGAAAAACTGTTTTTT. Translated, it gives CASRRRQGTNEKLFF.